The text below deals with one T cell receptor beta chain. Its antigen has not been determined. No base qualities exist here, and no much larger clone lies one base off it. TCRdb names Illumina NovaSeq 6000 as the instrument used. Using 5'RACE with constant-segment primers, TCRalpha and TCRbeta cDNA libraries were constructed, with sample barcodes and unique molecular identifiers added in the process. RNA was extracted from every sample with Trizol reagent. Libraries were amplified in two PCR steps, with a second sample barcode and Illumina TruSeq adapters added in the second step. Sequencing of libraries was performed on an Illumina NovaSeq with 2 x 150 bp paired-end reads. Turning to the authors' computational methods: Demultiplexing of reads and collapsing into UMI-guided consensus sequences were performed with migec v1.2.7. With mixcr v2.1.11, UMI consensuses were aligned to TRA and TRB V and J templates and assembled into clonotypes. A clonotype was counted as expanded or contracted only if both edgeR and NoisET called the change significant, with noise models trained on biological replicates. For edgeR calls, the cutoffs were a false discovery rate-adjusted p below 0.01 and a log2 fold-change threshold of 1. PCA with hierarchical clustering of max-normalized trajectories of the 1000 most abundant clonotypes was used as exploratory dynamics analysis. Separately sequenced CD4+ and CD8+ repertoires were used to assign a CD4 or CD8 phenotype to each responding clone. The public sequencing data were trimmed at Q25 with fastp and processed into clonotypes with MiXCR by TCRdb, which kept only in-frame beta chains. Rows with one shared CDR3 protein collapse into an entry with the most common genes and DNA. The authors' filters were not applied to this entry. The sample includes 450,000 or so distinct CDR3 sequences, with approximately 23% observed a single time. In total, the top ten clones hold approximately 12% of the sample.

CDR1 SQVTM and CDR2 ANQGSEA were looked up in the germline V gene. From the cysteine up to the phenylalanine, the CDR3 has a length of 13 residues. Only the CDR3 portion is preserved as DNA: 39 bases, with reading frame beginning at the first base. Trimming takes 4 bases from V and 5 bases from J, and the germline ends sit 13 bases apart. This entry comes from a study of T-cell memory formation after mild COVID-19 (dated by TCRdb to the early 2020s). Describing the broader study: TCR sequence clusters from the two donors were largely donor specific. In two donors, T-cell clones that expanded and contracted after mild COVID-19 were followed by sequencing TCRalpha and TCRbeta repertoires longitudinally. The cohort was made up of two young adult volunteers, one female and one male, who were previously healthy.

Ficoll-Paque density gradient centrifugation was used to isolate PBMCs. Study-wide findings and limitations: The second-wave clones that peaked on day 37 were not confirmed to be SARS-CoV-2 specific. The study covered only two mild cases, and larger cohorts including severe cases with pre-infection samples were considered necessary. Contracting CD4+ clones were found mainly in CM and EM memory subsets, while CD8+ clones were enriched in EMRA. From day 15 to 85, contracting clones showed balanced CD4/CD8 phenotypes, whereas a second wave of clones that expanded from day 15 to 37 leaned towards CD4+. The detection of some responding clones in pre-infection memory suggests that pre-existing cross-reactive memory T cells joined the SARS-CoV-2 response.

This sequence was found in an adult woman who had mild COVID-19 (a few samples of this study predate the infection). The sample titles of this study are shuffled in the database, so cell type and time point are left out; the donor was told from shared clones. The chain couples TRBV29-1 to TRBJ2-3; D gene: possibly TRBD2, on 7 matching bases. The sequencing sample was made of PBMCs or a T cell subset sorted from them (not recorded which). The CDR3 sequence is CSVGGGARDTQYF. The base sequence is TGCAGCGTTGGAGGGGGGGCCAGAGATACGCAGTATTTT.